This section outlines one T cell receptor beta chain sequence together with its context. This sample is drawn from a study of blood T cell repertoires in COVID-19. This CDR3 has 14 amino acids. CDR1 LGHDT and CDR2 YNNKEL come from the germline V gene (reference sequence). V lost 1 base to trimming and J lost 9 bases; unmatched junction nucleotides: 3. Only in-frame clones appear in the TCRdb table, and some are missing; sequencing was by immunoSEQ multiplex PCR. There are about 80,000 clones in the sample; roughly 82% occur only once, and approximately 12% lies in the top ten. The rearrangement links TRBV3-1 (or the pseudogene TRBV3-2) to TRBJ1-6; TRBD1 matches at 7 bases. Sample: peripheral blood. This sequence originates from a man at least 80 years old with acute or convalescent COVID-19. In DNA, the CDR3 is TGTGCCAGCAGCCAAGGACAGGGTAGTTCACCCCTCCACTTT. Translating it yields CASSQGQGSSPLHF.